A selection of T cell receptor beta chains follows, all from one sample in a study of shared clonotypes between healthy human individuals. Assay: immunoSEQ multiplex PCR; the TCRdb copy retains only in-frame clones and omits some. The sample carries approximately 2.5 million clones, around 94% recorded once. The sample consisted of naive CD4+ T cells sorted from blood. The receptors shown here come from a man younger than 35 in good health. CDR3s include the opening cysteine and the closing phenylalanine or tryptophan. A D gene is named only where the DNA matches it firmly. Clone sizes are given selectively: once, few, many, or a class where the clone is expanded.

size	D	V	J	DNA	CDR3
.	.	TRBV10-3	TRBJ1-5	TGTGCCATCAGTGAGTTTCAGGGAGTTAATCAGCCCCAGCATTTT	CAISEFQGVNQPQHF
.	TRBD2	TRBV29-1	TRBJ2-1	TGCAGCGTCACCCGGACTAGCGGGAGCAATGAGCAGTTCTTC	CSVTRTSGSNEQFF
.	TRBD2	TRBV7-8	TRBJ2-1	TGTGCCAGCAGCATCCGGACGGGAGGGGGCAATGAGCAGTTCTTC	CASSIRTGGGNEQFF
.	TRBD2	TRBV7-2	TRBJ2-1	TGTGCCAGCAGCTTAGGTCCAAGGACTAGCGGGAGCAATGAGCAGTTCTTC	CASSLGPRTSGSNEQFF
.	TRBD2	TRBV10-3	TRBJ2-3	TGTGCCATCAGTAGCGGGGAGAGCACAGATACGCAGTATTTT	CAISSGESTDTQYF
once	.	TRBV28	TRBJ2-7	TGTGCCAGCAGCCCGCTGTTAGTGGGAGCTAGCGAGCAGTACTTC	CASSPLLVGASEQYF
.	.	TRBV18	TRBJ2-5	TGTGCCAGCTCGCCTCACTTCCAAGAGACCCAGTACTTC	CASSPHFQETQYF
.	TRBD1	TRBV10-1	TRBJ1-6	TGCGCCAGCAGTCCAGGGGGCTCCAATAATTCACCCCTCCACTTT	CASSPGGSNNSPLHF
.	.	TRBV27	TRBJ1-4	TGTGCCAGCAGTTTATTGGGGGCGGTTGAAAAACTGTTTTTT	CASSLLGAVEKLFF
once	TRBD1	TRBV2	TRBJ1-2	TGTGCCAGCAGCGACCGGGACAGCGTCTATGGCTACACCTTC	CASSDRDSVYGYTF
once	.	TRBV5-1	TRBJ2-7	TGCGCCAGCAGCTTGGATGCGACGGGGCTCCGATCCTACGAGCAGTACTTC	CASSLDATGLRSYEQYF
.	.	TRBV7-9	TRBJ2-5	TGTGCCAGCAGCCCTATCCTACAGGGTGCCCAGTACTTC	CASSPILQGAQYF
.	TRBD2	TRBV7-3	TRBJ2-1	TGTGCCAGCAGCTCCTATGGGGTAGCGGGGGTTACCTACAATGAGCAGTTCTTC	CASSSYGVAGVTYNEQFF
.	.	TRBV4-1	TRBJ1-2	TGCGCCAGCTCAGAGGGGTTATCGTATGGCTACACCTTC	CASSEGLSYGYTF
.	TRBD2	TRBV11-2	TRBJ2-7	TGTGCCAGCAGCTTAGCTCGCGGGAGGGCCCTCTCCTACGAGCAGTACTTC	CASSLARGRALSYEQYF
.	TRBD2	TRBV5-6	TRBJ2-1	TGTGCCAGCAGCTTGTTAGCGGGAGTCTACAATGAGCAGTTCTTC	CASSLLAGVYNEQFF
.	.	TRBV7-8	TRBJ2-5	TGTGCCAGCAGCTTAGAGGTCGGATCCGGGGCCCAGTACTTC	CASSLEVGSGAQYF
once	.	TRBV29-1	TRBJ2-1	TGCAGCGTGATGACAGCAACTTCCTACAATGAGCAGTTCTTC	CSVMTATSYNEQFF
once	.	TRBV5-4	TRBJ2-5	TGTGCCAGCAGCCTCGGACAGCAAGAGACCCAGTACTTC	CASSLGQQETQYF
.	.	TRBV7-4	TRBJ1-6	TGTGCCAGCAGCTTAAGCCACGACGGTCCCTCACCCCTCCACTTT	CASSLSHDGPSPLHF
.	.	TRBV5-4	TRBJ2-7	TGTGCCAGCAGCTTGGGAGGGGTGGGGAAATACGAGCAGTACTTC	CASSLGGVGKYEQYF
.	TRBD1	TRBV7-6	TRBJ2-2	TGTGCCAGCAGCTTAGGGTTGGACAGGGTGAGGAACGGGGAGCTGTTTTTT	CASSLGLDRVRNGELFF
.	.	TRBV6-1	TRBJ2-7	TGTGCCAGCAGTGAACTCCAGGGTACCTACGAGCAGTACTTC	CASSELQGTYEQYF
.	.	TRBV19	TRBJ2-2	TGTGCCAGTAGTATAGAACCACACCCGGTTACCGGGGAGCTGTTTTTT	CASSIEPHPVTGELFF
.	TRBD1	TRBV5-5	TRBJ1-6	TGTGCCAGCAGCGCGACGGACAGGTCCTATAATTCACCCCTCCACTTT	CASSATDRSYNSPLHF
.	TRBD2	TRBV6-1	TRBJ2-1	TGTGCCAGCATGACTGCGGGACTGGGGGGGAATGAGCAGTTCTTC	CASMTAGLGGNEQFF
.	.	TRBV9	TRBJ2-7	TGTGCCAGCAGCGTAGAGATAGCCGGGTACGAGCAGTACTTC	CASSVEIAGYEQYF
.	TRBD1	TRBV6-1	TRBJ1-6	TGTGCCAGCAGTGTACAGGGGGTCAATTCACCCCTCCACTTT	CASSVQGVNSPLHF
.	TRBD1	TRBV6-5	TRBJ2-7	TGTGCCAGCAGTGCCGCCGGGACAGGGTACTACGAGCAGTACTTC	CASSAAGTGYYEQYF
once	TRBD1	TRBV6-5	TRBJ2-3	TGTGCCAGCAGCCCCGGACAGGGAAGGGCAGATACGCAGTATTTT	CASSPGQGRADTQYF
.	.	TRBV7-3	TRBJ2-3	TGTGCCAGCAGCTCAGATTCGGATACGCAGTATTTT	CASSSDSDTQYF
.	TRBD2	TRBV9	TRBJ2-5	TGTGCCAGCAGCGTAGGGCTAGCGGGAGAGAGGATCAGAGAGACCCAGTACTTC	CASSVGLAGERIRETQYF
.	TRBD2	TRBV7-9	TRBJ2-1	TGTGCCAGCAGCTTCAGCCTAGCGGGGGGCAATGAGCAGTTCTTC	CASSFSLAGGNEQFF
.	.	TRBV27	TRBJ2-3	TGTGCCAGCAGTTTAGCCCAAGCAGGTGATACGCAGTATTTT	CASSLAQAGDTQYF